Here is one TCR beta chain with its context. Assay: immunoSEQ multiplex PCR; the TCRdb copy retains only in-frame clones and omits some. The repertoire holds 110,000 or so clones, with 80% to 90% as singletons. The sample belongs to a study of control samples from healthy donors and cancer patients. What was sequenced was blood. The TCR comes from a man in his fifties or sixties in good health.

The CDR3 spells CAKPTGRGADTQYF. DNA for the CDR3: TGTGCCAAACCGACAGGGAGGGGCGCAGATACGCAGTATTTT. The rearrangement joins TRBV19 to TRBJ2-3; either TRBD1 or TRBD2 may fit D (7 bases each). The V gene's germline CDR1 is LNHDA and CDR2 SQIVND (reference sequence). This CDR3 comprises 14 residues. Trimming removed 10 bases at V and 4 bases at J, with 18 bases between.